This TCR beta chain originates from a study of response to subunit inactivated influenza vaccine. The table lists this clonotype with a few counts. Its specificity is unknown. TCRdb recomputed calls from the RT-PCR reads with MiXCR, one row per CDR3 protein. Of hundreds of thousands of distinct CDR3 sequences detected, 15% to 19% appear once; the ten largest clones hold around a tenth. General study findings and limits: Authors suggested each seasonal flu vaccination may recruit only limited numbers of new T cells.

V was pared by 10 bases and J by 7 bases, with 25 bases between. This CDR3 has 15 residues. This sequence was found in a man over 45 who received an inactivated influenza vaccine. This material consisted of PBMCs from blood, taken approximately 12 days after vaccination. The chain joins TRBV12-3 or TRBV12-4 to TRBJ1-2; TRBD1 is a possible D gene (5 bases). This CDR3 is CAIEGGDRGTSGYTF. CDR3 DNA sequence: TGTGCCATCGAGGGAGGCGACCGAGGGACGAGTGGCTACACCTTC.